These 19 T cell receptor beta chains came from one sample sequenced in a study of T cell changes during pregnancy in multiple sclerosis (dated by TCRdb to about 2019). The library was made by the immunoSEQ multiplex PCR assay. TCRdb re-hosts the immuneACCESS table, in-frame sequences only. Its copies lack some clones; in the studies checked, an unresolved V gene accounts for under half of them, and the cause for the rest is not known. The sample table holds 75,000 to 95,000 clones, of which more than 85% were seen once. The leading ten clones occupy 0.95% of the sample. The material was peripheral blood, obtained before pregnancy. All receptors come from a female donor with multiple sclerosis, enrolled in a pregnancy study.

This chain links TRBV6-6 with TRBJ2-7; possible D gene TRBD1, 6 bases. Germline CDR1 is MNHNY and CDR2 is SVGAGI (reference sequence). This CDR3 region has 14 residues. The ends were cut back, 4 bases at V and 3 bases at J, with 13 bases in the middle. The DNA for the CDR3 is TGTGCCAGCAGTTCGACAGGTGAGGGCTACGAGCAGTACTTC. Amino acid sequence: CASSSTGEGYEQYF.

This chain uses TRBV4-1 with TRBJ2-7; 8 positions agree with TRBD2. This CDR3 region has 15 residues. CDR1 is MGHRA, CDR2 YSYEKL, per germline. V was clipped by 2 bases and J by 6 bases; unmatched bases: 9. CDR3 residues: CASSQPLAGLFEQYF. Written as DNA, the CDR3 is TGCGCCAGCAGCCAACCTTTAGCGGGGCTCTTCGAGCAGTACTTC.

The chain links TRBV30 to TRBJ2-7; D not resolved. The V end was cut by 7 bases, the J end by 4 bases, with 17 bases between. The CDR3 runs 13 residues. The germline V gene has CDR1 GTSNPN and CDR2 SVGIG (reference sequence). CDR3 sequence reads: CALRSTVQYEQYF. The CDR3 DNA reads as TGTGCCTTACGTTCGACTGTCCAGTACGAGCAGTACTTC.

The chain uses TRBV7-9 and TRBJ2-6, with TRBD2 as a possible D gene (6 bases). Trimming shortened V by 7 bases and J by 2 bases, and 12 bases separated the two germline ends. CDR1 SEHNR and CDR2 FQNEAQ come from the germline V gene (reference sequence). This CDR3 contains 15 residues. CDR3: CASTPGVAGANVLTF. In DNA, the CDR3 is TGTGCCAGCACCCCGGGAGTAGCTGGGGCCAACGTCCTGACTTTC. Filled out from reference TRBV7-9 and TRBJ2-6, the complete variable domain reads DTGVSQNPRHKITKRGQNVTFRCDPISEHNRLYWYRQTLGQGPEFLTYFQNEAQLEKSRLLSDRFSAERPKGSFSTLEIQRTEQGDSAMYLCASTPGVAGANVLTFGAGSRLTVL.

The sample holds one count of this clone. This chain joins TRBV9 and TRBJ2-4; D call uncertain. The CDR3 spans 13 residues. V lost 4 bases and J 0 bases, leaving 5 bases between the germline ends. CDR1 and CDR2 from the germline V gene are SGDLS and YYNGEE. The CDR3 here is CASSKLAKNIQYF. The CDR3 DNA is TGTGCCAGCAGCAAACTAGCCAAAAACATTCAGTACTTC.

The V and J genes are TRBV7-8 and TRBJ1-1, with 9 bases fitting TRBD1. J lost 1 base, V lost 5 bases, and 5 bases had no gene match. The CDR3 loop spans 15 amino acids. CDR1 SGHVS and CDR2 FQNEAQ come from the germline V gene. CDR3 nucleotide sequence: TGTGCCAGCAGCGCCGGACAGGGGAGGAACACTGAAGCTTTCTTT. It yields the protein CASSAGQGRNTEAFF.

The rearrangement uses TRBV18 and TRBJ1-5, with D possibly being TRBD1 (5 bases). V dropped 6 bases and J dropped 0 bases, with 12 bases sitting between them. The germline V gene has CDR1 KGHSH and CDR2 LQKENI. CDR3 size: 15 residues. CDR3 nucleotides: TGTGCCAGCTCGTCTAATCAGGGTAGCAATCAGCCCCAGCATTTT. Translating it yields CASSSNQGSNQPQHF.

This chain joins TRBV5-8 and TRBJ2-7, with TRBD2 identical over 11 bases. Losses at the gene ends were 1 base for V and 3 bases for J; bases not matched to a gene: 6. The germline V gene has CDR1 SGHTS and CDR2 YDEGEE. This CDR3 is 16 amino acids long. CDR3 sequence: CASSLFSGRASYEQYF. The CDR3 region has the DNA TGTGCCAGCAGCTTGTTTAGCGGGAGGGCCAGCTACGAGCAGTACTTC.

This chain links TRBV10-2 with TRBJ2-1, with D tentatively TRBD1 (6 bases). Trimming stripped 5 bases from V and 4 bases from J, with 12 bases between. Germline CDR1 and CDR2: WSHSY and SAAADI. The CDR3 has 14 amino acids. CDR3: CASSTRQVYNEQFF. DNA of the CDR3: TGCGCCAGCAGTACAAGACAGGTTTACAATGAGCAGTTCTTC.

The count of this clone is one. CDR3 residues: CASSPPPGTSGYSSYEQYF. CDR3 nucleotide sequence: TGTGCCAGCAGTCCCCCTCCCGGGACTAGCGGGTATTCCTCCTACGAGCAGTACTTC. V is TRBV28 and J is TRBJ2-7; 12 nucleotides agree with TRBD2. The V gene end was trimmed by 5 bases and the J gene end by 0 bases; junction bases not matched to a gene: 14. CDR3 length equals 19 residues. Germline loops: CDR1 MDHEN, CDR2 SYDVKM.

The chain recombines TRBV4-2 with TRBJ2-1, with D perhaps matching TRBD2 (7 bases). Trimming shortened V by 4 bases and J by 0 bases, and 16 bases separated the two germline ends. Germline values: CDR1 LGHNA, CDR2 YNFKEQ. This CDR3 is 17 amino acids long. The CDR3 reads CASSPLGGGGSYNEQFF. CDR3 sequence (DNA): TGTGCCAGCAGCCCCTTGGGGGGAGGGGGCTCCTACAATGAGCAGTTCTTC.

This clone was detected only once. The CDR3 region is CASSLSHEQYF. The CDR3, as DNA: TGTGCCAGCAGCTTGTCTCACGAGCAGTACTTC. The chain combines TRBV5-6 with TRBJ2-7; D not certain. The CDR3 length is 11 residues. Per germline, CDR1 SGHDT and CDR2 YYEEEE. V was cut by 1 base and J by 5 bases, with 4 bases left in between.

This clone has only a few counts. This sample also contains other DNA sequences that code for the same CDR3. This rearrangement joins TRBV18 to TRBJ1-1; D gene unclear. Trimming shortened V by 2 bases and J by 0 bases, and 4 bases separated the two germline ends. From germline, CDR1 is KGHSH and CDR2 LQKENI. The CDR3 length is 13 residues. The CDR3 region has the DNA TGTGCCAGCTCACCAGGCCTGAACACTGAAGCTTTCTTT. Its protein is CASSPGLNTEAFF.

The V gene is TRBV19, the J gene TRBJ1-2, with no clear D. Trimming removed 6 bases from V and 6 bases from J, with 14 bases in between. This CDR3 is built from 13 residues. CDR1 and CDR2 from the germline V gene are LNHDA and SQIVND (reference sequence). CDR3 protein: CASRRDGVDGYTF. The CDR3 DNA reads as TGTGCCAGTAGGAGGGATGGGGTAGATGGCTACACCTTC.

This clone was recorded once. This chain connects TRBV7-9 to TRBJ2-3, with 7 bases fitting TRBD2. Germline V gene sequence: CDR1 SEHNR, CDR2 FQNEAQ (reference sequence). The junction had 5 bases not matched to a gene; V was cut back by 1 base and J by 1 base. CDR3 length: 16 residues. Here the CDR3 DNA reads TGTGCCAGCAGCTTAGGGGGGGGGACCCGCACAGATACGCAGTATTTT. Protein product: CASSLGGGTRTDTQYF.

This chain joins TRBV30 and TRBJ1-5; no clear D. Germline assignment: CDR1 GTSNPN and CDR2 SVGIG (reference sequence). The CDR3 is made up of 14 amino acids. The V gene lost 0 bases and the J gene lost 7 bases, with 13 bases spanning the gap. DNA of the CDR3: TGTGCCTGGAGTGTAGGCCCCCCGGGGCAGCCCCAGCATTTT. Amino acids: CAWSVGPPGQPQHF.

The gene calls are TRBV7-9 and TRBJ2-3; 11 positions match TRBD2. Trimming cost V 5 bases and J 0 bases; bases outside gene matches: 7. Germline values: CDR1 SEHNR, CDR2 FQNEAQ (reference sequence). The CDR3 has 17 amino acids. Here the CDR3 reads CASSPRLAGHSTDTQYF. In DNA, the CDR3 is TGTGCCAGCAGCCCGCGACTAGCGGGACATAGCACAGATACGCAGTATTTT.

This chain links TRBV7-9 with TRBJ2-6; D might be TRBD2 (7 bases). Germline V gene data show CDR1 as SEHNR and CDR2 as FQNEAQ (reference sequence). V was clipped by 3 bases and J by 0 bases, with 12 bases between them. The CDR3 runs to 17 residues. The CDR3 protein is CASSLGGPHSGANVLTF. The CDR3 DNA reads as TGTGCCAGCAGCTTGGGGGGGCCCCACTCTGGGGCCAACGTCCTGACTTTC.

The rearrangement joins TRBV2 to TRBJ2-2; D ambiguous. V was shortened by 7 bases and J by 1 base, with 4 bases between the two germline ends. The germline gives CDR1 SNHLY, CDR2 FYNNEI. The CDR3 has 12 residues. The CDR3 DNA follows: TGTGCCAGCAATCTGAACACCGGGGAGCTGTTTTTT. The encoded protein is CASNLNTGELFF.